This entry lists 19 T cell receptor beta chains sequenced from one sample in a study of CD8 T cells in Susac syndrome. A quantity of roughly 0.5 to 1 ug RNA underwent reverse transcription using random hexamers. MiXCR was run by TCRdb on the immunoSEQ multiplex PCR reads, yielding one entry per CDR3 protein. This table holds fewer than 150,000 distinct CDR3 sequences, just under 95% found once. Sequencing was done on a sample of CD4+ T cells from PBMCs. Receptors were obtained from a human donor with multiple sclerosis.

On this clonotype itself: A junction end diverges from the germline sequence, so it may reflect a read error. The CDR3 DNA reads TGTGCCAGCATCACGACGAACCCTGAAGCTTTCTTT. It encodes CASITTNPEAFF. V gene TRBV2 combines with J gene TRBJ1-1; D not resolved. Germline assignment: CDR1 SNHLY and CDR2 FYNNEI. The CDR3 runs to 12 residues.

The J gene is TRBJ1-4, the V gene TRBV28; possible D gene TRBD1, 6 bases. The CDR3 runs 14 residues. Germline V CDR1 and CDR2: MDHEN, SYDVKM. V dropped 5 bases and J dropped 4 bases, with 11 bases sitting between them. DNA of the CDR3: TGTGCCAGCAGTCCGGGACACCATAATGAAAAACTGTTTTTT. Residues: CASSPGHHNEKLFF.

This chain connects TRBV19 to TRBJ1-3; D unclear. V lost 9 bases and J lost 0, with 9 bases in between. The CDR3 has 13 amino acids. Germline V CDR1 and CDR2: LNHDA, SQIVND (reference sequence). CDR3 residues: CASRSNSGNTIYF. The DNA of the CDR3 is TGTGCCAGCCGTTCCAACTCTGGAAACACCATATATTTT.

This CDR3 reads CASTPSGGRKQPQHF. The DNA of the CDR3 is TGTGCCAGCACCCCCTCGGGGGGACGAAAACAGCCCCAGCATTTT. V and J are TRBV28 and TRBJ1-5; tentatively, D is TRBD1 (5 bases). V was clipped by 7 bases and J by 7 bases, with 20 bases between them. The CDR3 contains 15 residues. CDR1 and CDR2 from the germline V gene are MDHEN and SYDVKM.

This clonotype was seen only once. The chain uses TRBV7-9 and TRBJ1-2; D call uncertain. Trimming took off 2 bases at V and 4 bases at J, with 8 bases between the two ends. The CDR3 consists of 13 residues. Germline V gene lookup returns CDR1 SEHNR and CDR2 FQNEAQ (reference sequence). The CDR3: CASSLLDIYGYTF. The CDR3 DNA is TGTGCCAGCAGCTTACTTGATATCTATGGCTACACCTTC.

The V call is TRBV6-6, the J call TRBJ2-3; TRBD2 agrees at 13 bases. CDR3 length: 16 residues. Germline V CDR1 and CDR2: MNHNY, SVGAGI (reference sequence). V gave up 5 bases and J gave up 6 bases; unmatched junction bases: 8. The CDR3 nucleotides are TGTGCCAGCAGTCCCCGGACTAGCGGGGGCCTCGATACGCAGTATTTT. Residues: CASSPRTSGGLDTQYF.

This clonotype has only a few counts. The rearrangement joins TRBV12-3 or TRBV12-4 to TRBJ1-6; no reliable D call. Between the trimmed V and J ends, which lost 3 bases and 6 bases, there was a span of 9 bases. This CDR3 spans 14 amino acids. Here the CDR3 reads CASSLGQLNSPLHF. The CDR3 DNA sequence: TGTGCCAGCAGTTTGGGCCAGCTTAATTCACCCCTCCACTTT.

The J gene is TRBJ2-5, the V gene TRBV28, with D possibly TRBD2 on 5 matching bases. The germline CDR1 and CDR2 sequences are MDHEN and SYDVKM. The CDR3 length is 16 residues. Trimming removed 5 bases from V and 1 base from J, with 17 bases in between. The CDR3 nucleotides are TGTGCCAGCAGTCTCCCCCCCGGACTTCCCCAAGAGACCCAGTACTTC. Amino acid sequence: CASSLPPGLPQETQYF.

The CDR3 DNA sequence: TGCGCCAGCAGCAAGGAGGACAGGAACTATGGCTACACCTTC. Its protein product is CASSKEDRNYGYTF. This chain uses TRBV5-1 with TRBJ1-2, with 7 positions matching TRBD1. The V gene's germline CDR1 is SGHRS and CDR2 YFSETQ. CDR3 length: 14 residues. Losses at the gene ends were 4 bases for V and 2 bases for J; bases not matched to a gene: 5.

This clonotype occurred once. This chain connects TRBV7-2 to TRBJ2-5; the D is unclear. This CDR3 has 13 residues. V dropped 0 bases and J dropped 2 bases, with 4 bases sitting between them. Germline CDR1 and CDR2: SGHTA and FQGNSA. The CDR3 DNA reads TGTGCCAGCAGCTTAGCAGCTCAAGAGACCCAGTACTTC. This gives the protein CASSLAAQETQYF.

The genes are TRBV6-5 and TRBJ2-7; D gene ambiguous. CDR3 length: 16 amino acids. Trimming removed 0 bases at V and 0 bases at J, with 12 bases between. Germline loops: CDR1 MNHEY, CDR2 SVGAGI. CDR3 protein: CASSYSFAQSSYEQYF. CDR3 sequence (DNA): TGTGCCAGCAGTTACTCGTTCGCACAGAGCTCCTACGAGCAGTACTTC.

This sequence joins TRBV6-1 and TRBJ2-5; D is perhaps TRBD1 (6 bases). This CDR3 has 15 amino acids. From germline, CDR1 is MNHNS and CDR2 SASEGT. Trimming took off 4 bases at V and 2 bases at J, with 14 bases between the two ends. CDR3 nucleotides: TGTGCCAGCAGTGGTGTAGGGGGTCGACAAGAGACCCAGTACTTC. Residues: CASSGVGGRQETQYF.

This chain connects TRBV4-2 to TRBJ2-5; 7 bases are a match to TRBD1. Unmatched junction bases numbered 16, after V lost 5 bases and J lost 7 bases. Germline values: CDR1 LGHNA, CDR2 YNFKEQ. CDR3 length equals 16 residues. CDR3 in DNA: TGTGCCAGCAGCACACCACTGACAGGGTCAACGGGGACCCAGTACTTC. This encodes CASSTPLTGSTGTQYF.

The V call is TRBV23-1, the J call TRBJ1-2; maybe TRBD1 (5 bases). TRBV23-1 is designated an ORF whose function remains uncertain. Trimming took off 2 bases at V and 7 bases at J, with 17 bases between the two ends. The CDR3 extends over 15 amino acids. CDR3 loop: CASSQGALKLIGYTF. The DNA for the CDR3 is TGCGCCAGCAGTCAAGGGGCCCTAAAACTTATTGGCTACACCTTC.

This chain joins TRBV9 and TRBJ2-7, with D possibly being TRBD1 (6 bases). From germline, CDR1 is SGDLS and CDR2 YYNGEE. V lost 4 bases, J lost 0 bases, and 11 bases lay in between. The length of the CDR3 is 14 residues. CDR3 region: CASSTGQNSYEQYF. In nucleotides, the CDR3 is TGTGCCAGCAGCACAGGACAGAACTCCTACGAGCAGTACTTC. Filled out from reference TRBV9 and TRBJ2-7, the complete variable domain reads DSGVTQTPKHLITATGQRVTLRCSPRSGDLSVYWYQQSLDQGLQFLIQYYNGEERAKGNILERFSAQQFPDLHSELNLSSLELGDSALYFCASSTGQNSYEQYFGPGTRLTVT.

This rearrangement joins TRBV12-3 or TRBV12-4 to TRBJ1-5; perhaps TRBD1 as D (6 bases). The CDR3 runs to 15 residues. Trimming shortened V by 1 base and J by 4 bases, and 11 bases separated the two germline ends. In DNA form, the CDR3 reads TGTGCCAGCAGTTTAGAGGTAGGGGGGAATCAGCCCCAGCATTTT. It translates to CASSLEVGGNQPQHF.

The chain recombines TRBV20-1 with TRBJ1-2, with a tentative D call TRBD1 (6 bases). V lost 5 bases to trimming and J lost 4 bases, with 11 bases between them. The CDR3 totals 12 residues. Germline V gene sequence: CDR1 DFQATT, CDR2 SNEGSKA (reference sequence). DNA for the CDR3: TGCAGTGCTCCTCCGGACAGCTATGGCTACACCTTC. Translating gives CSAPPDSYGYTF.

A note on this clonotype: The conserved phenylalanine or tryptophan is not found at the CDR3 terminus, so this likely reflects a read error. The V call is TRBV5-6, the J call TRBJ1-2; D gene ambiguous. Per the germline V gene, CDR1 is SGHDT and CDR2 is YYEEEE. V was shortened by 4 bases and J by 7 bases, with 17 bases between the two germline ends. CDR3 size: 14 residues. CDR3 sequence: CASSPDGGWSGYTS. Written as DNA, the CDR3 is TGTGCCAGCAGCCCGGACGGAGGGTGGTCTGGCTACACCTCC.

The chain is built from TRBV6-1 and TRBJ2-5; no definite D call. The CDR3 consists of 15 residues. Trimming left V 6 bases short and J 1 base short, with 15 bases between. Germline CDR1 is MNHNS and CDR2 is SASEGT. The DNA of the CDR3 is TGTGCCAGCAGGCCACGTTTAGGAATCCAAGAGACCCAGTACTTC. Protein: CASRPRLGIQETQYF.